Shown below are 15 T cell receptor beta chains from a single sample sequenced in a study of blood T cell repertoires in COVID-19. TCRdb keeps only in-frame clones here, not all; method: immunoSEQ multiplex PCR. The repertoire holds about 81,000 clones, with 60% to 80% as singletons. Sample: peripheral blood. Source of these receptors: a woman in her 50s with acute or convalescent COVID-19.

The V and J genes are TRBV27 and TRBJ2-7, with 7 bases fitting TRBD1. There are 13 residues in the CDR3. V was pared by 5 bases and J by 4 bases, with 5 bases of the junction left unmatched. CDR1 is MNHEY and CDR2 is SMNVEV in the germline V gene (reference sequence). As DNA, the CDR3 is TGTGCCAGCAGTGGGACAGCCCCTTACGAGCAGTACTTC. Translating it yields CASSGTAPYEQYF.

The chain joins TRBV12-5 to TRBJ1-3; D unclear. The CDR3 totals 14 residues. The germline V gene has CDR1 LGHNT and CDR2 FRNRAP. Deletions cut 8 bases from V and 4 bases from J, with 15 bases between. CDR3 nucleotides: TGTGCTAGTTTCCACATGGCCCACGGAAACACCATATATTTT. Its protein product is CASFHMAHGNTIYF.

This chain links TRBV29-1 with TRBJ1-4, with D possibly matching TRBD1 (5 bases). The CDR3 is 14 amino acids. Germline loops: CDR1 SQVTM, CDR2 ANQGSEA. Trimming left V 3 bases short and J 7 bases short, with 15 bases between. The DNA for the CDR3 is TGCAGCGTTGACACGGGGGTTGACGGTGAAAAACTGTTTTTT. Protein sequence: CSVDTGVDGEKLFF.

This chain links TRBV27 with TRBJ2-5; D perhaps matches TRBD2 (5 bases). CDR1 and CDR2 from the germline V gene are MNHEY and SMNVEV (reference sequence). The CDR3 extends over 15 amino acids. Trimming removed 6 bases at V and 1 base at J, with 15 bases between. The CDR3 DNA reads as TGTGCCAGCAGCGCCAACGGGGTCTCCCAAGAGACCCAGTACTTC. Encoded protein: CASSANGVSQETQYF.

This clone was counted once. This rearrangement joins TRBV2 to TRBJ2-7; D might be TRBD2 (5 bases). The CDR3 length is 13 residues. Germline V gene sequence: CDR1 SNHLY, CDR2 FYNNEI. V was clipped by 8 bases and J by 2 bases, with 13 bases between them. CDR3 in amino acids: CASHLGSPYEQYF. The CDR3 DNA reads TGTGCCAGCCATCTTGGGAGCCCCTACGAGCAGTACTTC. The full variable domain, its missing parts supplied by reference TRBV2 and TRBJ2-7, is EPEVTQTPSHQVTQMGQEVILRCVPISNHLYFYWYRQILGQKVEFLVSFYNNEISEKSEIFDDQFSVERPDGSNFTLKIRSTKLEDSAMYFCASHLGSPYEQYFGPGTRLTVT.

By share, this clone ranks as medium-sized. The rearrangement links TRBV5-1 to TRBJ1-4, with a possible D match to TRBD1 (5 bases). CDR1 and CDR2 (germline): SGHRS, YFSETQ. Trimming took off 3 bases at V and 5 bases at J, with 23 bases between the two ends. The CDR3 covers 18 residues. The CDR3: CASSCKLPAQGSNEKLFF. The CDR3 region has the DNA TGCGCCAGCAGCTGTAAACTCCCCGCCCAGGGCTCGAATGAAAAACTGTTTTTT.

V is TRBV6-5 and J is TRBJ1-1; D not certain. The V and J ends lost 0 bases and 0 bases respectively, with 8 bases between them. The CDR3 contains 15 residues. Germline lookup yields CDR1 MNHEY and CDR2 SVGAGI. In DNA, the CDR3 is TGTGCCAGCAGTTACTCGGGCAGATTGAACACTGAAGCTTTCTTT. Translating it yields CASSYSGRLNTEAFF.

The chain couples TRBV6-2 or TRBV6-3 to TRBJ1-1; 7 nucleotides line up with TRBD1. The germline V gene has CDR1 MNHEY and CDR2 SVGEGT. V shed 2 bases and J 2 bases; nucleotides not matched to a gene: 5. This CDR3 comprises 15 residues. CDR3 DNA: TGTGCCAGCAGTTACCTCCAGGGGGTTAACACTGAAGCTTTCTTT. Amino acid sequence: CASSYLQGVNTEAFF.

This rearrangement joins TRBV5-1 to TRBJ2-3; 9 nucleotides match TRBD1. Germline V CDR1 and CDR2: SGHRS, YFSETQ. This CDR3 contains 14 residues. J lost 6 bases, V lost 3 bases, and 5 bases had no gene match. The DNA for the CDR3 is TGCGCCAGCAGCTCGGGACAGGGAGCGGATACGCAGTATTTT. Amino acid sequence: CASSSGQGADTQYF.

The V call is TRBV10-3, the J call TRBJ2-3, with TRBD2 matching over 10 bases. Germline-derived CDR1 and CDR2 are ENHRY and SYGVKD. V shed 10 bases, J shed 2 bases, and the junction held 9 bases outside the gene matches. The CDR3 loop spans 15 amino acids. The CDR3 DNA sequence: TGTGCCACCCTCCCGGGACTAGCGAACACAGATACGCAGTATTTT. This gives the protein CATLPGLANTDTQYF.

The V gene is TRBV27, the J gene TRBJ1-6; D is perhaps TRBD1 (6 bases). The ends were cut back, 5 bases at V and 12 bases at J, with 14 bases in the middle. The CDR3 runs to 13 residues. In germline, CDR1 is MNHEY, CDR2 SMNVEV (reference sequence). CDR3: CASSLDSLKPLHF. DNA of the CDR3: TGTGCCAGCAGTCTGGACAGCCTTAAACCCCTCCACTTT.

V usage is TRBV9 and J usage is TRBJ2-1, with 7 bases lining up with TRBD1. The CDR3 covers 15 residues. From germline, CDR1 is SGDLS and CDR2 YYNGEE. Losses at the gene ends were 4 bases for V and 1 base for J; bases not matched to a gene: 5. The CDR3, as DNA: TGTGCCAGCAGCCCCCGACAGGGATCCTACAATGAGCAGTTCTTC. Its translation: CASSPRQGSYNEQFF.

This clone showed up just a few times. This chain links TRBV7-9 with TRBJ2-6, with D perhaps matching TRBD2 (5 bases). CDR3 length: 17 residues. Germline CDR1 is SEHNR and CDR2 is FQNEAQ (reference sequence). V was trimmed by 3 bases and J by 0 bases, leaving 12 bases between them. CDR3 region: CASSLTGKSSGANVLTF. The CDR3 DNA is TGTGCCAGCAGCTTGACCGGGAAATCCTCTGGGGCCAACGTCCTGACTTTC.

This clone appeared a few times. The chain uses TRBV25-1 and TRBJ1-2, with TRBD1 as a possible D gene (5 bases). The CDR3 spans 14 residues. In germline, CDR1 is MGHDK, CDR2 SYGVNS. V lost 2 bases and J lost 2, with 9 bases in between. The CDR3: CASSEMGRNYGYTF. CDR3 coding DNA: TGTGCCAGCAGTGAAATGGGGCGGAACTATGGCTACACCTTC.

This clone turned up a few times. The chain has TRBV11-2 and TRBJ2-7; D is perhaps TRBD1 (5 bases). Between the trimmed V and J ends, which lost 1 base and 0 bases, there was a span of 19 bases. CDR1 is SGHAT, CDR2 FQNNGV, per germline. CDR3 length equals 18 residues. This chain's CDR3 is CASSLGVQGLWSSYEQYF. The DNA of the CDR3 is TGTGCCAGCAGCTTAGGCGTTCAGGGTTTGTGGAGCTCCTACGAGCAGTACTTC. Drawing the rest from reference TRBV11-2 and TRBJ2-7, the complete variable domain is EAGVAQSPRYKIIEKRQSVAFWCNPISGHATLYWYQQILGQGPKLLIQFQNNGVVDDSQLPKDRFSAERLKGVDSTLKIQPAKLEDSAVYLCASSLGVQGLWSSYEQYFGPGTRLTVT.